These 16 T cell receptor beta chains originate from one sample sequenced in a study of blood T cell repertoires in COVID-19. Clones were sequenced by immunoSEQ multiplex PCR, and TCRdb holds only the in-frame ones, with some missing. The repertoire has fewer than 140,000 clones, about two thirds of them found once; the top ten carry less than 1%. Sequences were obtained from peripheral blood. The receptors stem from a human donor with acute or convalescent COVID-19. The donor label of this sample is uncertain.

The V gene is TRBV4-1, the J gene TRBJ1-2; D unclear. The CDR3 loop spans 14 amino acids. V lost 0 bases and J 4 bases, leaving 9 bases between the germline ends. CDR1 and CDR2 from the germline V gene are MGHRA and YSYEKL. CDR3: CASSQDRDFYGYTF. DNA of the CDR3: TGCGCCAGCAGCCAAGATCGAGACTTCTATGGCTACACCTTC.

The gene calls are TRBV13 and TRBJ2-7; D unresolved. V was pared by 0 bases and J by 1 base, with 7 bases between. The germline V gene encodes CDR1 PRHDT and CDR2 FYEKMQ (reference sequence). The CDR3 covers 14 residues. This CDR3 reads CASSLGPISYEQYV. DNA of the CDR3: TGTGCCAGCAGCTTAGGCCCCATTTCCTACGAGCAGTACGTC.

The chain couples TRBV12-5 to TRBJ2-1; 9 bases line up with TRBD1. Losses at the gene ends were 0 bases for V and 7 bases for J; bases not matched to a gene: 10. This CDR3 is 17 amino acids long. Per the germline V gene, CDR1 is LGHNT and CDR2 is FRNRAP. CDR3 DNA: TGTGCTAGTGGTTTGGTACACGACAGGGGGGGAGTGAATGAGCAGTTCTTC. Its translation is CASGLVHDRGGVNEQFF.

This clone showed up just once. The chain has TRBV19 and TRBJ1-5, with a possible D match to TRBD1 (6 bases). Germline V gene data show CDR1 as LNHDA and CDR2 as SQIVND (reference sequence). V was shortened by 7 bases and J by 9 bases, with 16 bases between the two germline ends. This CDR3 spans 13 amino acids. For the CDR3, the DNA is TGTGCCAGTACCATCAGGGGAGTCTGGCCCCAGCATTTT. Translation: CASTIRGVWPQHF. The full variable domain, completed using reference TRBV19 and TRBJ1-5, is DGGITQSPKYLFRKEGQNVTLSCEQNLNHDAMYWYRQDPGQGLRLIYYSQIVNDFQKGDIAEGYSVSREKKESFPLTVTSAQKNPTAFYLCASTIRGVWPQHFGDGTRLSIL.

This clone has a handful of counts. The chain joins TRBV6-2 or TRBV6-3 to TRBJ2-2; 7 bases match TRBD1. The germline gives CDR1 MNHEY, CDR2 SVGEGT. The CDR3 has 15 residues. The V gene end was trimmed by 6 bases and the J gene end by 4 bases; junction bases not matched to a gene: 8. For the CDR3, the DNA is TGTGCCAGCAGACCTGACAGGGTTGGCACCGGGGAGCTGTTTTTT. Translating it yields CASRPDRVGTGELFF.

CDR3 in amino acids: CASSIDNLRNAGGFSYEQYV. Written as DNA, the CDR3 is TGTGCCAGTAGTATAGATAATTTAAGGAATGCGGGGGGGTTCTCCTACGAGCAGTACGTC. The chain employs TRBV19 and TRBJ2-7; TRBD2 aligns across 9 bases. The CDR3 loop spans 20 amino acids. Germline-derived CDR1 and CDR2 are LNHDA and SQIVND (reference sequence). V shed 0 bases, J shed 0 bases, and the junction held 15 bases outside the gene matches.

The J gene is TRBJ1-3, the V gene TRBV2; no definite D call. Trimming removed 8 bases at V and 0 bases at J, with 11 bases between. The CDR3 runs 14 residues. Germline V lookup: CDR1 SNHLY, CDR2 FYNNEI. The DNA of the CDR3 is TGTGCCAGCTGTTGGGCTATCTCTGGAAACACCATATATTTT. Translation: CASCWAISGNTIYF.

CDR3 sequence (DNA): TGTGCCAGCTCACCGACGGGGTCAAGGTCACCCCTCCACTTT. This sequence encodes CASSPTGSRSPLHF. The chain is built from TRBV18 and TRBJ1-6; D uncertain. In germline, CDR1 is KGHSH, CDR2 LQKENI. The CDR3 has 14 amino acids. Trimming removed 3 bases at V and 10 bases at J, with 13 bases between.

The chain uses TRBV12-5 and TRBJ1-4; D is unclear. Trimming removed 2 bases at V and 2 bases at J, with 6 bases between. Germline-derived CDR1 and CDR2 are LGHNT and FRNRAP. This CDR3 has 14 amino acids. The CDR3 nucleotides read TGTGCTAGTGGTTTGTCAGGTACTAATGAAAAACTGTTTTTT. Protein product: CASGLSGTNEKLFF.

This clone has only a few counts. The CDR3 sequence: CASSAGGQETQYF. In DNA form, the CDR3 reads TGTGCCAGCAGCGCAGGGGGACAAGAGACCCAGTACTTC. This chain uses TRBV9 with TRBJ2-5, with 7 bases fitting TRBD1. The germline V gene has CDR1 SGDLS and CDR2 YYNGEE. The V gene end was trimmed by 3 bases and the J gene end by 2 bases; junction bases not matched to a gene: 1. The CDR3 spans 13 residues.

The V call is TRBV9, the J call TRBJ2-1, with D possibly matching TRBD1 (6 bases). From germline, CDR1 is SGDLS and CDR2 YYNGEE. V lost 1 base and J lost 9, with 11 bases in between. CDR3 size: 13 residues. CDR3 amino acids: CASSVHRVSEQFF. CDR3 nucleotide sequence: TGTGCCAGCAGCGTACACAGGGTCAGTGAGCAGTTCTTC.

As DNA, the CDR3 is TGCAGCGCTGGACAGTCACCGTACGAGCAGTACTTC. This gives the protein CSAGQSPYEQYF. This chain connects TRBV29-1 to TRBJ2-7; D might be TRBD1 (6 bases). The germline gives CDR1 SQVTM, CDR2 ANQGSEA. The CDR3 is 12 residues long. Trimming removed 7 bases at V and 4 bases at J, with 14 bases between.

V is TRBV9 and J is TRBJ2-1; 10 bases agree with TRBD1. Per the germline V gene, CDR1 is SGDLS and CDR2 is YYNGEE. The ends lost 3 bases at V and 2 bases at J; junction bases unmatched: 8. The CDR3 spans 17 residues. CDR3 protein: CASSAHTGQGAYNEQFF. The CDR3 nucleotides are TGTGCCAGCAGCGCCCATACCGGACAGGGGGCCTACAATGAGCAGTTCTTC.

In its sample, this clone was seen a few times. The chain has TRBV7-8 and TRBJ1-2; D possibly corresponds to TRBD1 (6 bases). Germline V gene sequence: CDR1 SGHVS, CDR2 FQNEAQ. The CDR3 totals 17 residues. The V end lost 1 base, the J end lost 5 bases, and 20 bases lay between the germline ends. CDR3 protein: CASSLGYGTSNLYGYTF. The CDR3 coding sequence is TGTGCCAGCAGCTTAGGCTACGGGACAAGTAACCTATATGGCTACACCTTC.

This clone showed up just once. V and J are TRBV2 and TRBJ1-5, with D possibly being TRBD1 (6 bases). The V end was cut by 2 bases, the J end by 0 bases, with 8 bases between. Germline CDR1 reads SNHLY; CDR2 reads FYNNEI. The CDR3 is made up of 15 amino acids. CDR3 DNA: TGTGCCAGCAGTGAACAGGGGAATAGCAATCAGCCCCAGCATTTT. As protein: CASSEQGNSNQPQHF.

This clone was counted only a few times. V and J are TRBV2 and TRBJ2-1, with 11 bases identical to TRBD2. The CDR3 has 15 residues. The J segment lost 7 bases and the V segment lost 7 bases, leaving 9 bases of the junction unmatched. The germline V gene has CDR1 SNHLY and CDR2 FYNNEI. Written as DNA, the CDR3 is TGTGCCAGCAATAACCTAGCGGGGGGCACAAATGAGCAGTTCTTC. It is translated as CASNNLAGGTNEQFF.